The next 23 T cell receptor beta chains were all read from a single sample in a study of somatic mutations in cytotoxic T cells in rheumatoid arthritis. Method: immunoSEQ multiplex PCR; TCRdb's copy keeps in-frame clones and lacks some. The sample contains some 10,000 clones, roughly 73% of which appear only once. The sequencing input was CD8+ T cells sorted from blood. The origin of the receptors is a man aged 45-65 years in good health.

This clone came up a few times. This chain uses TRBV29-1 with TRBJ2-1, with 15 nucleotides matching TRBD2. The CDR3 sequence is 14 residues long. Trimming took 3 bases from V and 8 from J; bases not matched to a gene: 2. CDR1 is SQVTM and CDR2 is ANQGSEA in the germline V gene. This CDR3 is CSVEGTSGRYEQFF. CDR3 nucleotides: TGCAGCGTTGAGGGGACTAGCGGGAGGTATGAGCAGTTCTTC.

The CDR3 protein is CASSPNRYEQYF. The CDR3 nucleotides read TGTGCCAGTAGTCCAAACAGATACGAGCAGTACTTC. The chain has TRBV19 and TRBJ2-7; unclear D gene. The CDR3 runs 12 residues. The V and J ends lost 5 bases and 4 bases respectively, with 9 bases between them. Germline assignment: CDR1 LNHDA and CDR2 SQIVND (reference sequence).

The gene calls are TRBV19 and TRBJ1-5, with D unresolved. The germline V gene encodes CDR1 LNHDA and CDR2 SQIVND (reference sequence). The CDR3 extends over 15 amino acids. V gave up 5 bases and J gave up 7 bases, with 18 bases separating them. CDR3 loop: CASSSLFGRGQPQHF. CDR3 bases: TGTGCCAGTAGTTCCCTATTCGGACGAGGGCAGCCCCAGCATTTT.

V and J are TRBV5-4 and TRBJ2-2; weak D call: TRBD2 (5 bases). CDR3 length: 13 residues. Per germline, CDR1 SGHNT and CDR2 YYREEE (reference sequence). V was cut by 10 bases and J by 0 bases, with 10 bases left in between. The CDR3 DNA follows: TGTGCCTACGGGGAAGCGAACACCGGGGAGCTGTTTTTT. Protein sequence: CAYGEANTGELFF. The variable domain in full, with the rest retrieved from reference TRBV5-4 and TRBJ2-2, is ETGVTQSPTHLIKTRGQQVTLRCSSQSGHNTVSWYQQALGQGPQFIFQYYREEENGRGNFPPRFSGLQFPNYSSELNVNALELDDSALYLCAYGEANTGELFFGEGSRLTVL.

This clone was seen a few times. The chain couples TRBV6-5 to TRBJ1-6; D unresolved. V shed 7 bases and J shed 8 bases, with 15 bases lying between them. Germline CDR1 MNHEY, CDR2 SVGAGI. The CDR3 length is 14 residues. The CDR3 sequence: CASKWVEGHSPLHF. Here the CDR3 DNA reads TGTGCCAGCAAGTGGGTGGAGGGCCATTCACCCCTCCACTTT.

The V call is TRBV4-2, the J call TRBJ1-2; TRBD1 aligns across 10 bases. The V gene's germline CDR1 is LGHNA and CDR2 YNFKEQ. The CDR3 is 19 residues long. Trimming at V came to 0 bases and at J to 7 bases, leaving 17 bases not matched to a gene. The CDR3 loop reads CASSQEVAGTGDSVTGYTF. The CDR3 DNA is TGTGCCAGCAGCCAAGAGGTCGCAGGGACAGGGGATTCTGTTACTGGCTACACCTTC.

V gene TRBV19 combines with J gene TRBJ1-1; D is perhaps TRBD1 (6 bases). Trimming shortened V by 10 bases and J by 1 base, and 10 bases separated the two germline ends. The germline CDR1 and CDR2 sequences are LNHDA and SQIVND (reference sequence). The CDR3 has 12 amino acids. The CDR3 nucleotides are TGTGCCACAAGGACAGCGAACACTGAAGCTTTCTTT. Translating gives CATRTANTEAFF.

This clone was recorded only once. This chain links TRBV7-2 with TRBJ1-1; TRBD1 might be the D (6 bases). The germline CDR1 and CDR2 sequences are SGHTA and FQGNSA. Trimming removed 6 bases from V and 4 bases from J, with 12 bases in between. CDR3 length: 13 amino acids. The CDR3 spells CASRSTGSTEAFF. The CDR3 coding sequence is TGTGCCAGCAGATCAACAGGGTCCACTGAAGCTTTCTTT. Based on the CDR3 plus reference TRBV7-2 and TRBJ1-1, the full variable domain is GAGVSQSPSNKVTEKGKDVELRCDPISGHTALYWYRQSLGQGLEFLIYFQGNSAPDKSGLPSDRFSAERTGGSVSTLTIQRTQQEDSAVYLCASRSTGSTEAFFGQGTRLTVV.

This rearrangement joins TRBV7-3 to TRBJ2-2; 8 bases agree with TRBD2. CDR1 and CDR2 (germline): SGHTA, FQGTGA. V shed 0 bases and J 3 bases; nucleotides not matched to a gene: 3. The CDR3 covers 16 residues. CDR3 bases: TGTGCCAGCAGCTTAACGGGACTAGGGTACACCGGGGAGCTGTTTTTT. Amino acids: CASSLTGLGYTGELFF.

The chain recombines TRBV11-2 with TRBJ2-5; D remains unclear. TRBJ2-7 explains the end of the DNA better; the J call may be wrong. Germline CDR1 reads SGHAT; CDR2 reads FQNNGV. The CDR3 runs 16 residues. DNA of the CDR3: TGTGCCAGCAGCTTAGATCACGTGTTTACCTCCTACGAGCAGTACTTC. It is translated as CASSLDHVFTSYEQYF.

The J gene is TRBJ2-1, the V gene TRBV4-3; 7 bases are a match to TRBD2. This CDR3 is 16 amino acids long. With 4 bases clipped from V and 0 bases from J, the junction kept 6 bases outside the gene matches. The germline CDR1 and CDR2 sequences are LGHNA and YSLEER. CDR3 loop: CASSLSTGGSYNEQFF. The CDR3 DNA follows: TGCGCCAGCAGCCTATCAACGGGGGGCTCCTACAATGAGCAGTTCTTC.

The V call is TRBV11-2, the J call TRBJ2-7; 10 nucleotides match TRBD2. CDR3 length: 17 amino acids. J was trimmed by 3 bases and V by 1 base; bases with no gene match: 9. The V gene's germline CDR1 is SGHAT and CDR2 FQNNGV. The CDR3 DNA follows: TGTGCCAGCAGCTTAGGTCGGCTAGCGGGGGTTAGCTACGAGCAGTACTTC. It is translated as CASSLGRLAGVSYEQYF.

The rearrangement links TRBV5-8 to TRBJ1-2; D is perhaps TRBD1 (5 bases). Germline V gene lookup returns CDR1 SGHTS and CDR2 YDEGEE. The CDR3 contains 14 residues. V lost 0 bases and J lost 4, with 10 bases in between. The CDR3 loop reads CASSLATVFYGYTF. The CDR3 bases are TGTGCCAGCAGCTTGGCGACAGTATTCTATGGCTACACCTTC.

V usage is TRBV6-1 and J usage is TRBJ2-7; TRBD1 aligns across 11 bases. Germline lookup yields CDR1 MNHNS and CDR2 SASEGT. This CDR3 has 16 amino acids. Losses at the gene ends were 2 bases for V and 4 bases for J; bases not matched to a gene: 7. Written as DNA, the CDR3 is TGTGCCAGCAGTGAAAACGGACAGGGGGCGAGGTACGAGCAGTACTTC. Protein sequence: CASSENGQGARYEQYF.

The chain recombines TRBV28 with TRBJ2-5; D gene uncertain. Trimming stripped 2 bases from V and 5 bases from J, with 12 bases between. Germline V CDR1 and CDR2: MDHEN, SYDVKM. This CDR3 region has 14 residues. The CDR3 reads CASSLVSRWETQYF. As DNA, the CDR3 is TGTGCCAGCAGTTTAGTTAGCCGGTGGGAGACCCAGTACTTC.

V usage is TRBV5-4 and J usage is TRBJ1-1; D unresolved. Germline V gene data show CDR1 as SGHNT and CDR2 as YYREEE (reference sequence). Trimming took 1 base from V and 2 from J, leaving 12 bases between them. The CDR3 sequence is 15 residues long. The CDR3 DNA reads TGTGCCAGCAGCTTGTATCGGGGTTTAAACACTGAAGCTTTCTTT. Its protein product is CASSLYRGLNTEAFF.

The chain is built from TRBV4-1 and TRBJ2-2, with 10 bases lining up with TRBD1. This CDR3 contains 19 residues. Trimming cost V 4 bases and J 1 base; bases outside gene matches: 12. The germline CDR1 and CDR2 sequences are MGHRA and YSYEKL. Here the CDR3 DNA reads TGCGCCAGCAGCCTAAGATGGACAGGGGGATTTGAGAACACCGGGGAGCTGTTTTTT. Its translation: CASSLRWTGGFENTGELFF.

In its sample, this clone was seen a few times. This sequence joins TRBV19 and TRBJ2-1; D gene ambiguous. Germline V gene sequence: CDR1 LNHDA, CDR2 SQIVND (reference sequence). The length of the CDR3 is 15 residues. Trimming cost V 9 bases and J 0 bases, with 15 bases left between them. CDR3 residues: CASRLEIYSYNEQFF. As DNA, the CDR3 is TGTGCCAGCCGGTTAGAGATTTACTCCTACAATGAGCAGTTCTTC.

J is TRBJ1-1 and V is TRBV9; the D is unclear. CDR3 size: 15 residues. Trimming stripped 0 bases from V and 4 bases from J, with 13 bases between. Germline values: CDR1 SGDLS, CDR2 YYNGEE. The CDR3 DNA reads as TGTGCCAGCAGCGTAGGGGGAGGCCCTTCCACTGAAGCTTTCTTT. Translated, it gives CASSVGGGPSTEAFF.

The chain joins TRBV19 to TRBJ2-2, with TRBD1 matching 7 bases. Unmatched junction bases numbered 1, after V lost 6 bases and J lost 3 bases. The CDR3 extends over 13 amino acids. CDR1 LNHDA and CDR2 SQIVND come from the germline V gene (reference sequence). CDR3 loop: CASRTGYTGELFF. The CDR3 region has the DNA TGTGCCAGTAGGACAGGGTACACCGGGGAGCTGTTTTTT.

This clone is medium-sized within its sample. The V gene is TRBV7-9, the J gene TRBJ2-2; the match to TRBD1 covers 9 bases. Germline CDR1 reads SEHNR; CDR2 reads FQNEAQ (reference sequence). Trimming at V came to 5 bases and at J to 5 bases, leaving 9 bases not matched to a gene. The CDR3 loop spans 16 amino acids. The DNA for the CDR3 is TGTGCCAGCAGCACGTCGGGACAGGGTAGAACCGGGGAGCTGTTTTTT. Translation gives CASSTSGQGRTGELFF.

The rearrangement joins TRBV14 to TRBJ2-1; D perhaps matches TRBD2 (6 bases). From germline, CDR1 is SGHDN and CDR2 FVKESK. The CDR3 has 14 residues. Trimming took 6 bases from V and 14 from J, leaving 23 bases between them. This CDR3 is CASSPAGPPNWEFF. The CDR3 region has the DNA TGTGCCAGCAGTCCCGCGGGACCGCCCAATTGGGAGTTCTTC.

The chain recombines TRBV28 with TRBJ2-7, with 15 nucleotides matching TRBD2. The ends lost 2 bases at V and 4 bases at J; junction bases unmatched: 12. Germline values: CDR1 MDHEN, CDR2 SYDVKM. This CDR3 region has 19 residues. The CDR3 DNA reads TGTGCCAGCAGTTTACTCGGACGGTCCGGACTAGCGGGAGGGTACGAGCAGTACTTC. It specifies CASSLLGRSGLAGGYEQYF.